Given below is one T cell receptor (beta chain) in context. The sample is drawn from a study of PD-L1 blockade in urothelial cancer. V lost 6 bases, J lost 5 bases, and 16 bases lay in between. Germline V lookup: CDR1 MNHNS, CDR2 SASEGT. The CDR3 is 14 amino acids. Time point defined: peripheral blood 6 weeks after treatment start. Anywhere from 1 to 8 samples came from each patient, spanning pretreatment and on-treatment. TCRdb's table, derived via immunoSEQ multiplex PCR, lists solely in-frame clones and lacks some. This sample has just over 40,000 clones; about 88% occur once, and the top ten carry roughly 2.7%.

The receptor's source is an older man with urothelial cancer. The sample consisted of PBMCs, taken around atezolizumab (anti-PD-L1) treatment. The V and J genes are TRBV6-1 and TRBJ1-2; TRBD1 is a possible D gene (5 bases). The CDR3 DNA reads TGTGCCAGCAGCCCCCTGGGCCAGGGATATGGCTACACCTTC. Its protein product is CASSPLGQGYGYTF.